Following are 12 T cell receptor beta chains from one sample sequenced in a study of CD8 T cells in ankylosing spondylitis. TCRdb recomputed calls from the 5' RACE reads with MiXCR, one row per CDR3 protein. This table has 8,500 to 9,000 distinct CDR3 sequences, around 4.2% appearing once. Sequenced material: blood, either unsorted or a sorted T cell fraction (not recorded which). The receptor source for this set is a female donor with ankylosing spondylitis or in good health (not recorded which).

This clonotype was detected ten times or more. The V gene is TRBV9, the J gene TRBJ2-1; 9 bases are a match to TRBD1. Germline V gene sequence: CDR1 SGDLS, CDR2 YYNGEE. V trimming: 0 bases; J trimming: 8 bases; junction bases outside the gene matches: 9. CDR3 size: 16 residues. CDR3: CASSVGWGTGYYEQFF. The CDR3 DNA reads TGTGCCAGCAGCGTAGGGTGGGGGACAGGGTATTATGAGCAGTTCTTC.

Judged by abundance, this clonotype is medium-sized. V and J are TRBV9 and TRBJ1-2; the D is unclear. Germline CDR1 is SGDLS and CDR2 is YYNGEE. The CDR3 has 12 residues. V lost 0 bases, J lost 4 bases, and 4 bases lay in between. The CDR3 sequence: CASSVDSYGYTF. The CDR3 nucleotides are TGTGCCAGCAGCGTAGACAGCTATGGCTACACCTTC. The whole variable domain, filled in from reference TRBV9 and TRBJ1-2, reads DSGVTQTPKHLITATGQRVTLRCSPRSGDLSVYWYQQSLDQGLQFLIQYYNGEERAKGNILERFSAQQFPDLHSELNLSSLELGDSALYFCASSVDSYGYTFGSGTRLTVV.

This clonotype was recorded many times. The rearrangement uses TRBV9 and TRBJ2-5, with 8 nucleotides matching TRBD2. The CDR3 extends over 14 amino acids. Germline CDR1 reads SGDLS; CDR2 reads YYNGEE. The junction had 3 bases not matched to a gene; V was cut back by 0 bases and J by 5 bases. Here the CDR3 reads CASSVGGGGETQYF. The CDR3 region has the DNA TGTGCCAGCAGCGTAGGGGGCGGGGGGGAGACCCAGTACTTC.

This clonotype was observed at least ten times. V and J are TRBV9 and TRBJ1-1; tentatively, D is TRBD1 (6 bases). There are 16 residues in the CDR3. CDR1 and CDR2 from the germline V gene are SGDLS and YYNGEE. V was pared by 4 bases and J by 3 bases, with 19 bases between. CDR3 sequence: CASSPSYREADTEAFF. CDR3 nucleotide sequence: TGTGCCAGCAGCCCCAGCTACAGGGAGGCGGACACTGAAGCTTTCTTT. Based on the CDR3 plus reference TRBV9 and TRBJ1-1, the full variable domain is DSGVTQTPKHLITATGQRVTLRCSPRSGDLSVYWYQQSLDQGLQFLIQYYNGEERAKGNILERFSAQQFPDLHSELNLSSLELGDSALYFCASSPSYREADTEAFFGQGTRLTVV.

This clonotype qualifies as medium-sized. The V and J genes are TRBV9 and TRBJ2-1; 10 bases are a match to TRBD2. After removal of 4 bases from V and 4 bases from J, the junction contained 5 bases not matched to a gene. Germline V gene sequence: CDR1 SGDLS, CDR2 YYNGEE. The CDR3 runs to 15 residues. CDR3 loop: CASSPGTSDYNEQFF. CDR3 coding DNA: TGTGCCAGCAGCCCCGGGACTAGCGATTACAATGAGCAGTTCTTC. The full variable domain, rest sourced from reference TRBV9 and TRBJ2-1, is DSGVTQTPKHLITATGQRVTLRCSPRSGDLSVYWYQQSLDQGLQFLIQYYNGEERAKGNILERFSAQQFPDLHSELNLSSLELGDSALYFCASSPGTSDYNEQFFGPGTRLTVL.

This clonotype showed up many times. This rearrangement joins TRBV9 to TRBJ2-5; no definite D call. The CDR3 is made up of 14 amino acids. With 2 bases removed from V and 1 base from J, the gap between germline ends came to 9 bases. Germline CDR1 reads SGDLS; CDR2 reads YYNGEE. The CDR3 sequence is CASSVSWGQETQYF. For the CDR3, the DNA is TGTGCCAGCAGCGTGAGCTGGGGCCAAGAGACCCAGTACTTC.

The chain combines TRBV9 with TRBJ1-1; 10 nucleotides align to TRBD1. Trimming at V came to 3 bases and at J to 5 bases, leaving 7 bases not matched to a gene. CDR1 SGDLS and CDR2 YYNGEE come from the germline V gene. CDR3 size: 15 residues. The CDR3 DNA reads as TGTGCCAGCAGCGGTGGGACAGGGGTGGGGACTGAAGCTTTCTTT. Residues: CASSGGTGVGTEAFF.

The rearrangement uses TRBV9 and TRBJ2-3; 10 bases are shared with TRBD2. V shed 2 bases and J 5 bases; nucleotides not matched to a gene: 2. The CDR3 loop spans 14 amino acids. Germline CDR1 is SGDLS and CDR2 is YYNGEE. The CDR3 reads CASSVSGGLDTQYF. CDR3 DNA: TGTGCCAGCAGCGTTAGCGGGGGGTTAGATACGCAGTATTTT.

This clonotype has at least ten counts. V and J are TRBV9 and TRBJ2-3; D is uncertain. The CDR3 has 15 residues. V lost 0 bases and J lost 4, with 12 bases in between. Germline-derived CDR1 and CDR2 are SGDLS and YYNGEE. The DNA of the CDR3 is TGTGCCAGCAGCGTAGGCTCTGCGGTGGCAGATACGCAGTATTTT. Translating gives CASSVGSAVADTQYF.

This clonotype was seen a handful of times. The chain links TRBV9 to TRBJ2-1; D is uncertain. The germline CDR1 and CDR2 sequences are SGDLS and YYNGEE. This CDR3 is 12 amino acids long. V lost 0 bases and J 8 bases, leaving 6 bases between the germline ends. The CDR3 is CASSVGGDEQFF. CDR3 in DNA: TGTGCCAGCAGCGTAGGGGGTGATGAGCAGTTCTTC.

This clonotype was counted at least ten times. V and J are TRBV9 and TRBJ2-2; 7 bases line up with TRBD2. CDR1 is SGDLS and CDR2 is YYNGEE in the germline V gene. After removal of 4 bases from V and 6 bases from J, the junction contained 21 bases not matched to a gene. The CDR3 totals 19 residues. The CDR3 DNA reads as TGTGCCAGCAGCACCAGCAGCGTAGCCCGGGGAGGGTTGTCCGGGGAGCTGTTTTTT. It is translated as CASSTSSVARGGLSGELFF.

This clonotype was observed many times. The rearrangement joins TRBV9 to TRBJ1-1; the D gene is possibly TRBD1 (5 bases). The V end was cut by 1 base, the J end by 6 bases, with 13 bases between. CDR1 and CDR2 (germline): SGDLS, YYNGEE. The length of the CDR3 is 14 residues. This CDR3 reads CASSVFSAGPEAFF. The CDR3 nucleotides are TGTGCCAGCAGCGTATTTTCGGCGGGGCCTGAAGCTTTCTTT.